The 32 T cell receptor beta chains below were found in one sample sequenced in a study of cytomegalovirus exposure and HLA in healthy donors. The PCR ran on 60 Vbeta and 13 Jbeta primers. Clones were read by immunoSEQ multiplex PCR, and TCRdb kept only the in-frame ones, dropping some. There are roughly 200,000 clones in the sample; roughly 90% occur only once, and around 1% lies in the top ten. Specimen: PBMCs. These receptors were obtained from a boy aged 2 to 10 in good health and CMV-seronegative.

V and J are TRBV9 and TRBJ1-1; D is perhaps TRBD1 (6 bases). The CDR3 contains 14 residues. Trimming removed 3 bases from V and 3 bases from J, with 12 bases in between. The germline V gene has CDR1 SGDLS and CDR2 YYNGEE. As DNA, the CDR3 is TGTGCCAGCAGCGCTGGCCAGGGGCACACTGAAGCTTTCTTT. Amino acid sequence: CASSAGQGHTEAFF.

This chain links TRBV5-4 with TRBJ2-3; a possible D gene is TRBD2 (6 bases). The CDR3 is 14 amino acids. Trimming left V 7 bases short and J 0 bases short, with 12 bases between. Germline V CDR1 and CDR2: SGHNT, YYREEE (reference sequence). The CDR3 protein is CASGMGLSTDTQYF. As DNA, the CDR3 is TGTGCCAGCGGCATGGGACTGAGCACAGATACGCAGTATTTT.

The chain couples TRBV6-1 to TRBJ1-1; D remains ambiguous. V was clipped by 5 bases and J by 10 bases, with 14 bases between them. The CDR3 is 12 residues long. Germline lookup yields CDR1 MNHNS and CDR2 SASEGT. The CDR3 loop reads CASSNLGGRAFF. The CDR3 DNA sequence: TGTGCCAGCAGTAATCTGGGCGGGAGAGCTTTCTTT.

This rearrangement joins TRBV27 to TRBJ2-7, with TRBD2 matching 13 bases. J was trimmed by 7 bases and V by 6 bases; bases with no gene match: 3. The CDR3 has 13 residues. The germline V gene has CDR1 MNHEY and CDR2 SMNVEV (reference sequence). CDR3 in amino acids: CASRTSGGWEQYF. CDR3 coding DNA: TGTGCCAGCAGGACTAGCGGGGGGTGGGAGCAGTACTTC.

In regard to this clone: At one boundary the junction diverges from the germline segment, which might be a read error. This chain joins TRBV6-1 and TRBJ1-5; TRBD1 agrees at 8 bases. The V gene's germline CDR1 is MNHNS and CDR2 SASEGT. This CDR3 region has 15 residues. CDR3 sequence (DNA): TGTACCAGCAGTGATTTTGGACAGGGAAATCAGCCCCAGCATTTT. Translating gives CTSSDFGQGNQPQHF.

CDR3 in amino acids: CASRTTWGGSYNEQFF. The CDR3, as DNA: TGTGCCAGCAGAACCACTTGGGGGGGTAGTTACAATGAGCAGTTCTTC. This chain uses TRBV6-6 with TRBJ2-1; TRBD2 aligns across 7 bases. CDR1 is MNHNY and CDR2 is SVGAGI in the germline V gene (reference sequence). J gave up 4 bases and V 6 bases, and 12 bases lay outside the gene matches. This CDR3 is 16 amino acids long.

The CDR3 DNA reads TGCGCCAGCAGCTTTAAACAGCCGATGAACACTGAAGCTTTCTTT. Protein sequence: CASSFKQPMNTEAFF. The rearrangement joins TRBV5-1 to TRBJ1-1; D uncertain. The ends were cut back, 2 bases at V and 0 bases at J, with 11 bases in the middle. The CDR3 extends over 15 amino acids. The germline V gene has CDR1 SGHRS and CDR2 YFSETQ.

The chain has TRBV19 and TRBJ1-1, with D unresolved. This CDR3 has 12 amino acids. Germline values: CDR1 LNHDA, CDR2 SQIVND (reference sequence). Trimming took off 9 bases at V and 5 bases at J, with 13 bases between the two ends. The DNA of the CDR3 is TGTGCCAGCTGTGACTTGAGGACTGAAGCTTTCTTT. Translated, it gives CASCDLRTEAFF.

The V call is TRBV19, the J call TRBJ1-3, with D possibly matching TRBD1 (5 bases). CDR1 and CDR2 (germline): LNHDA, SQIVND (reference sequence). V was shortened by 4 bases and J by 0 bases, with 13 bases between the two germline ends. CDR3 length: 16 amino acids. Here the CDR3 reads CASSTLDSFSGNTIYF. The CDR3 coding sequence is TGTGCCAGTAGTACACTCGACAGCTTCTCTGGAAACACCATATATTTT. The full variable domain, with the rest looked up from reference TRBV19 and TRBJ1-3, is DGGITQSPKYLFRKEGQNVTLSCEQNLNHDAMYWYRQDPGQGLRLIYYSQIVNDFQKGDIAEGYSVSREKKESFPLTVTSAQKNPTAFYLCASSTLDSFSGNTIYFGEGSWLTVV.

The chain links TRBV11-1 to TRBJ2-7, with D tentatively TRBD1 (6 bases). Trimming pared 5 bases from V and 3 bases from J, leaving 11 bases between. This CDR3 has 13 residues. Germline CDR1 is SGHAT and CDR2 is FQDESV (reference sequence). The CDR3 DNA reads as TGTGCCAGCAGCCAGGGGCCAAGCTACGAGCAGTACTTC. The encoded protein is CASSQGPSYEQYF.

In nucleotides, the CDR3 is TGCGCCAGCAGCTTGGAGACTAGCGCCTACAATGAGCAGTTCTTC. As protein: CASSLETSAYNEQFF. The J gene is TRBJ2-1, the V gene TRBV5-1, with TRBD2 matching over 8 bases. This CDR3 is built from 15 residues. CDR1 is SGHRS and CDR2 is YFSETQ in the germline V gene. After removal of 0 bases from V and 2 bases from J, the junction contained 1 base not matched to a gene.

CDR3 nucleotide sequence: TGTGCCTGGAGTGTACGCAGCGGGAGCACAGATACGCAGTATTTT. It yields the protein CAWSVRSGSTDTQYF. V gene TRBV30 combines with J gene TRBJ2-3; a possible D gene is TRBD2 (6 bases). Germline V gene lookup returns CDR1 GTSNPN and CDR2 SVGIG (reference sequence). The CDR3 length is 15 residues. V lost 0 bases, J lost 0 bases, and 10 bases lay in between.

This chain links TRBV21-1 with TRBJ2-1; TRBD2 is taken as the D call from the table, unchecked against the DNA. TRBV21-1 is classified as a pseudogene. The CDR3 covers 14 residues. The CDR3 region has the DNA TGTGCCAGCTTTTATACTAGCGGACACAATGAGCAGTTCTTC. Translated, it gives CASFYTSGHNEQFF.

The rearrangement joins TRBV12-5 to TRBJ2-3; 7 bases map to TRBD2. The germline CDR1 and CDR2 sequences are LGHNT and FRNRAP. V lost 1 base, J lost 2 bases, and 3 bases stayed unmatched. This CDR3 contains 15 residues. CDR3 bases: TGTGCTAGTGGTTTGGGGCTAGCGGCCACAGATACGCAGTATTTT. Its translation is CASGLGLAATDTQYF.

The table lists this clone with a few counts. V usage is TRBV6-1 and J usage is TRBJ1-4, with D hard to call. The length of the CDR3 is 14 residues. Trimming took 1 base from V and 4 from J, leaving 7 bases between them. Per germline, CDR1 MNHNS and CDR2 SASEGT. In DNA, the CDR3 is TGTGCCAGCAGTGAAGGGTACAATAATGAAAAACTGTTTTTT. Its translation is CASSEGYNNEKLFF.

This chain links TRBV28 with TRBJ1-2; TRBD1 agrees at 7 bases. The CDR3 runs to 14 residues. From germline, CDR1 is MDHEN and CDR2 SYDVKM. J gave up 4 bases and V 6 bases, and 8 bases lay outside the gene matches. This CDR3 is CASSTQGSLYGYTF. DNA for the CDR3: TGTGCCAGCAGCACACAGGGGTCCCTCTATGGCTACACCTTC.

The chain carries TRBV6-5 and TRBJ1-5, with a possible D match to TRBD1 (5 bases). Germline lookup yields CDR1 MNHEY and CDR2 SVGAGI. V was trimmed by 5 bases and J by 0 bases, leaving 8 bases between them. The CDR3 spans 14 residues. In DNA form, the CDR3 reads TGTGCCAGCAGTCCGACAGATAGCAATCAGCCCCAGCATTTT. Translation gives CASSPTDSNQPQHF.

This clone has a handful of counts. The sample has other DNA sequences that encode this CDR3 too. The chain has TRBV6-6 and TRBJ2-7; TRBD1 might be the D (5 bases). V was trimmed by 5 bases and J by 3 bases, leaving 8 bases between them. This CDR3 region has 12 residues. Germline CDR1 and CDR2: MNHNY and SVGAGI (reference sequence). This CDR3 is CASSPGFYEQYF. CDR3 in DNA: TGTGCCAGCAGTCCAGGGTTCTACGAGCAGTACTTC.

The CDR3 region is CASSLGGEATDTQYF. The CDR3 DNA is TGTGCCAGCAGTTTGGGAGGGGAAGCGACAGATACGCAGTATTTT. V usage is TRBV27 and J usage is TRBJ2-3, with TRBD2 identical over 7 bases. The CDR3 sequence is 15 residues long. CDR1 and CDR2 (germline): MNHEY, SMNVEV (reference sequence). V dropped 3 bases and J dropped 3; count of bases not matched to a gene: 6.

The chain has TRBV5-6 and TRBJ2-2; 8 bases are a match to TRBD1. Looked up from germline, CDR1 is SGHDT and CDR2 is YYEEEE. The CDR3 is 16 amino acids. V trimming: 4 bases; J trimming: 1 base; junction bases outside the gene matches: 6. The CDR3 reads CASSLQGQGNTGELFF. The DNA of the CDR3 is TGTGCCAGCAGCCTACAAGGACAGGGGAACACCGGGGAGCTGTTTTTT.

The gene calls are TRBV5-1 and TRBJ2-7, with TRBD2 matching 7 bases. The CDR3 contains 12 residues. V lost 7 bases and J lost 2; bases outside the gene matches: 3. Per germline, CDR1 SGHRS and CDR2 YFSETQ. The CDR3 reads CASGGETYEQYF. CDR3 nucleotides: TGCGCCAGCGGGGGGGAGACCTACGAGCAGTACTTC.

The chain uses TRBV29-1 and TRBJ2-2; 7 bases agree with TRBD1. This CDR3 comprises 12 residues. The germline V gene has CDR1 SQVTM and CDR2 ANQGSEA. The V and J ends lost 7 bases and 3 bases, in that order; junction bases with no gene match: 2. For the CDR3, the DNA is TGCAGCGGGGACAGCGACACCGGGGAGCTGTTTTTT. This gives the protein CSGDSDTGELFF.

The chain links TRBV7-2 to TRBJ1-6; 7 positions match TRBD1. V shed 4 bases, J shed 12 bases, and the junction held 9 bases outside the gene matches. Germline lookup yields CDR1 SGHTA and CDR2 FQGNSA. This CDR3 contains 14 residues. The CDR3 DNA reads TGTGCCAGCAGCTCTAGACAGGGTCAGCAACCCCTCCACTTT. Its translation is CASSSRQGQQPLHF.

V usage is TRBV19 and J usage is TRBJ1-2, with D tentatively TRBD1 (6 bases). V was pared by 0 bases and J by 4 bases, with 12 bases between. CDR3 length: 15 residues. Germline V CDR1 and CDR2: LNHDA, SQIVND (reference sequence). CDR3 loop: CASSIDPTGFYGYTF. In DNA form, the CDR3 reads TGTGCCAGTAGTATAGACCCTACAGGGTTCTATGGCTACACCTTC.

This clone was picked up one time. The V gene is TRBV6-5, the J gene TRBJ2-7, with a weak D call TRBD1 (6 bases). Trimming took off 3 bases at V and 0 bases at J, with 12 bases between the two ends. The CDR3 has 15 residues. In germline, CDR1 is MNHEY, CDR2 SVGAGI. CDR3 nucleotide sequence: TGTGCCAGCAGTTATAAGGGGGTCAGCTCCTACGAGCAGTACTTC. Translated, it gives CASSYKGVSSYEQYF.

This clone appeared a single time. This chain links TRBV30 with TRBJ2-1; 9 bases are shared with TRBD1. V gave up 2 bases and J gave up 4 bases; unmatched junction bases: 6. The CDR3 is 15 residues long. CDR1 and CDR2 from the germline V gene are GTSNPN and SVGIG (reference sequence). Here the CDR3 reads CAWSLRDRVYNEQFF. As DNA, the CDR3 is TGTGCCTGGAGTCTCCGGGACAGGGTTTACAATGAGCAGTTCTTC.

The chain employs TRBV28 and TRBJ1-4, with D tentatively TRBD1 (6 bases). V lost 5 bases, J lost 5 bases, and 15 bases lay in between. In germline, CDR1 is MDHEN, CDR2 SYDVKM. The CDR3 has 15 amino acids. CDR3 region: CASSTESGQNEKLFF. CDR3 nucleotides: TGTGCCAGCAGTACGGAGTCGGGACAAAATGAAAAACTGTTTTTT.

V gene TRBV2 combines with J gene TRBJ1-6; 8 nucleotides line up with TRBD1. The CDR3 sequence is 20 residues long. With 4 bases clipped from V and 0 bases from J, the junction kept 14 bases outside the gene matches. The germline V gene encodes CDR1 SNHLY and CDR2 FYNNEI. The CDR3 nucleotides are TGTGCCAGCAGTGGGACAGGGATGTTCCATCATAGCTCCTATAATTCACCCCTCCACTTT. Protein sequence: CASSGTGMFHHSSYNSPLHF.

In its sample, this clone was seen once. This chain connects TRBV27 to TRBJ1-1; maybe TRBD1 (6 bases). The V end was cut by 1 base, the J end by 1 base, with 10 bases between. The CDR3 contains 15 residues. CDR1 and CDR2 (germline): MNHEY, SMNVEV (reference sequence). CDR3: CASSLYQGTNTEAFF. The DNA for the CDR3 is TGTGCCAGCAGTTTATATCAGGGGACGAACACTGAAGCTTTCTTT.

About this clone itself: Compared with germline, one end of the junction differs, possibly owing to a read error. V usage is TRBV7-9 and J usage is TRBJ1-1; a possible D gene is TRBD1 (6 bases). This CDR3 is 12 amino acids long. From germline, CDR1 is SEHNR and CDR2 FQNEAQ (reference sequence). This CDR3 reads CASRLGGTEAFF. The CDR3 region has the DNA TGTGCCAGCAGATTAGGTGGGACAGAAGCTTTCTTT.

The rearrangement joins TRBV5-1 to TRBJ2-5; tentative D call: TRBD1 (5 bases). The germline gives CDR1 SGHRS, CDR2 YFSETQ. Trimming stripped 2 bases from V and 3 bases from J, with 11 bases between. This CDR3 spans 14 amino acids. The CDR3 nucleotides are TGCGCCAGCAGCTTAGGTCAGGGTAAAGAGACCCAGTACTTC. Translated: CASSLGQGKETQYF.

CDR3 DNA sequence: TGTGCCAGCAGTGCCCGTAGGGGAGAGCAGTACTTC. Translating it yields CASSARRGEQYF. This chain joins TRBV28 and TRBJ2-7, with D possibly being TRBD1 (5 bases). This CDR3 region has 12 residues. Germline CDR1 reads MDHEN; CDR2 reads SYDVKM. V was cut by 5 bases and J by 7 bases, with 12 bases left in between.